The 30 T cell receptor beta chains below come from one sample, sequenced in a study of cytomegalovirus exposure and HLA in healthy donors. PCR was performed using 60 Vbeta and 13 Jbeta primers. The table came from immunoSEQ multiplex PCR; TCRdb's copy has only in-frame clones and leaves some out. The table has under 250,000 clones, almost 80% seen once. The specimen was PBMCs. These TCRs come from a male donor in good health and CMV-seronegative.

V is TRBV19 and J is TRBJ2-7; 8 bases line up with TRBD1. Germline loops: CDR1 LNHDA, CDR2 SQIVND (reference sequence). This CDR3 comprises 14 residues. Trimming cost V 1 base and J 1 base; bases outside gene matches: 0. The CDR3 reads CASSIGTGSYEQYF. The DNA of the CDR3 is TGTGCCAGTAGTATAGGGACAGGGTCCTACGAGCAGTACTTC.

In nucleotides, the CDR3 is TGTGCCAGCAGTGTAAGACCGGGACAGGGGGGGGACTATGGCTACACCTTC. It is translated as CASSVRPGQGGDYGYTF. This chain connects TRBV28 to TRBJ1-2; 11 bases agree with TRBD1. Germline V gene data show CDR1 as MDHEN and CDR2 as SYDVKM. The CDR3 is made up of 17 amino acids. The junction had 11 bases not matched to a gene; V was cut back by 5 bases and J by 3 bases.

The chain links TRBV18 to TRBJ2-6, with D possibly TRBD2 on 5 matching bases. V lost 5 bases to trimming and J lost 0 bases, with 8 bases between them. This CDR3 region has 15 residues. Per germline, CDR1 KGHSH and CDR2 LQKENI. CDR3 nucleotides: TGTGCCAGCTCAAGCCGGGACTCTGGGGCCAACGTCCTGACTTTC. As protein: CASSSRDSGANVLTF.

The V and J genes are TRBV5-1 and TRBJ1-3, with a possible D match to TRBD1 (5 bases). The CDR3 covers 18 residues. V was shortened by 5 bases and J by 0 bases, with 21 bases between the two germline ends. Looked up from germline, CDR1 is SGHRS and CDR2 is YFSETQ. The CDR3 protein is CASRMDVRDSHSGNTIYF. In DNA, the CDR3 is TGCGCCAGCAGGATGGACGTTCGAGACAGCCACTCTGGAAACACCATATATTTT.

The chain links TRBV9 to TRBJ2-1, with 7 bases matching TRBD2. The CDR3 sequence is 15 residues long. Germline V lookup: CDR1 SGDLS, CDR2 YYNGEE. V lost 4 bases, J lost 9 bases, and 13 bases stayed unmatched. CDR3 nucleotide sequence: TGTGCCAGCAGCCCCCGGGAGGCGGGTGGGGGTGAGCAGTTCTTC. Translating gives CASSPREAGGGEQFF.

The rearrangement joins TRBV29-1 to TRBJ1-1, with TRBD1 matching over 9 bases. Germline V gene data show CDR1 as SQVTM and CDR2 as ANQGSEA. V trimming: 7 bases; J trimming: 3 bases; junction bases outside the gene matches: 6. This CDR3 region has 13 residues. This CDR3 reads CSGYRQGDTEAFF. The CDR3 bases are TGCAGCGGTTACCGACAGGGGGACACTGAAGCTTTCTTT.

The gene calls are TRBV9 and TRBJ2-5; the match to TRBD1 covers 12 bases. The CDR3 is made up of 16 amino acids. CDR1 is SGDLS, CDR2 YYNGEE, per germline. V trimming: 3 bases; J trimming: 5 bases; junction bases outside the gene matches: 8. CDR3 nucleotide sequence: TGTGCCAGCAGCGGCGGGACAGGGGGCCTTTACGAGACCCAGTACTTC. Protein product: CASSGGTGGLYETQYF.

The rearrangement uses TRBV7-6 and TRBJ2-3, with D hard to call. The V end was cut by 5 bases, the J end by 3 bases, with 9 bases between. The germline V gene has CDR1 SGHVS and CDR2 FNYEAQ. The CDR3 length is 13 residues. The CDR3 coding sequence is TGTGCCAGCAGCCCTCGGAGAACAGATACGCAGTATTTT. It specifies CASSPRRTDTQYF.

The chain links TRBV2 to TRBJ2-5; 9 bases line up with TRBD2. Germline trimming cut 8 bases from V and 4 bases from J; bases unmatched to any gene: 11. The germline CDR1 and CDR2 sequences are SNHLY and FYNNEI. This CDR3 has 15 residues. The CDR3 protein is CASAGGSGRIETQYF. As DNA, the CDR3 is TGTGCCAGCGCCGGGGGTAGCGGGAGAATAGAGACCCAGTACTTC.

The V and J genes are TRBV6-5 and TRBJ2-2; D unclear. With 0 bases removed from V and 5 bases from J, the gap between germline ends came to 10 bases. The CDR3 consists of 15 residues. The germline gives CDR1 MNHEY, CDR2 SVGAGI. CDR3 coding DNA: TGTGCCAGCAGTTACTCGCCGACAAGAACCGGGGAGCTGTTTTTT. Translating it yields CASSYSPTRTGELFF.

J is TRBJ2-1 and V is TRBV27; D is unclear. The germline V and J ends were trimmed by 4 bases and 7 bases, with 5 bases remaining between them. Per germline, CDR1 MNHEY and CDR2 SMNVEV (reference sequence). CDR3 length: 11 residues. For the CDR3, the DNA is TGTGCCAGCAGTTCTAGAAATGAGCAGTTCTTC. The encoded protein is CASSSRNEQFF.

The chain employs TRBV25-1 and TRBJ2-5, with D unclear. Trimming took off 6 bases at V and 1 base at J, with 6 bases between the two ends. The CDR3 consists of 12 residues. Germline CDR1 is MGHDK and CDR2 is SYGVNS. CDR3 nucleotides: TGTGCCAGCAGGGGCCTCCAAGAGACCCAGTACTTC. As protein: CASRGLQETQYF. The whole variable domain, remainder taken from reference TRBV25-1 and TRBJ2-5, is EADIYQTPRYLVIGTGKKITLECSQTMGHDKMYWYQQDPGMELHLIHYSYGVNSTEKGDLSSESTVSRIRTEHFPLTLESARPSHTSQYLCASRGLQETQYFGPGTRLLVL.

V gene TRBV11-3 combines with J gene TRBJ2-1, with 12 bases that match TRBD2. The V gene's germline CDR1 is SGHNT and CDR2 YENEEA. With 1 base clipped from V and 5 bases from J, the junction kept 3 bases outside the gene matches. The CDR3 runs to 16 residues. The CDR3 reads CASSLVLAGGNNEQFF. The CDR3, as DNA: TGTGCCAGCAGCTTAGTTCTAGCGGGAGGGAACAATGAGCAGTTCTTC.

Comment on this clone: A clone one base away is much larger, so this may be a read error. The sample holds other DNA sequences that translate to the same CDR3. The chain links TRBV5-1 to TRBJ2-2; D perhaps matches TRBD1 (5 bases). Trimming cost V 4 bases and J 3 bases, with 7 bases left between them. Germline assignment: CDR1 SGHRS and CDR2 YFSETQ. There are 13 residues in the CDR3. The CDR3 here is CASSQGDTGELFF. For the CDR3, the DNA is TGCGCCAGCAGCCAAGGGGACACCGGGGAGCTGTTTTTT. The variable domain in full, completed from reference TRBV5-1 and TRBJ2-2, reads KAGVTQTPRYLIKTRGQQVTLSCSPISGHRSVSWYQQTPGQGLQFLFEYFSETQRNKGNFPGRFSGRQFSNSRSEMNVSTLELGDSALYLCASSQGDTGELFFGEGSRLTVL.

The chain's CDR3 is CASSEAGPSSYEQYF. CDR3 bases: TGTGCCAGCAGTGAGGCGGGACCAAGCTCCTACGAGCAGTACTTC. V and J are TRBV2 and TRBJ2-7; maybe TRBD2 (6 bases). CDR3 size: 15 residues. Germline V gene data show CDR1 as SNHLY and CDR2 as FYNNEI. The germline V and J ends were trimmed by 3 bases and 0 bases, with 12 bases remaining between them.

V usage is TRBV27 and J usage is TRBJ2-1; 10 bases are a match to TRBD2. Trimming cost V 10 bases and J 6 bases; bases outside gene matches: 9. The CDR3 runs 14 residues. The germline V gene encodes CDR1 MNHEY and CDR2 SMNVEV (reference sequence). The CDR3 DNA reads TGTGCCACCCGGGGACTAGCGAGTTCCAATGAGCAGTTCTTC. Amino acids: CATRGLASSNEQFF.

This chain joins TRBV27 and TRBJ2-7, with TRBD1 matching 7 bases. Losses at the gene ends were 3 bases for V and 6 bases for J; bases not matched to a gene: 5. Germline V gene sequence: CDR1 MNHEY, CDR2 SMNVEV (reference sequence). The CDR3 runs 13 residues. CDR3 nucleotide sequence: TGTGCCAGCAGTTTCGACAGGGCCGCCGAGCAGTACTTC. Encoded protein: CASSFDRAAEQYF.

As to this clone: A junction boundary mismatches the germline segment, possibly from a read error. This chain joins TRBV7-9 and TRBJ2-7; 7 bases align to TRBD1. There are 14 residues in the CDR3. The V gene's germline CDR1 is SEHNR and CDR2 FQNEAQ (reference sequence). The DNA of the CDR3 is TGTTCCAGCAGCCTAACAGGGGCCCTCTACGAGCAGTACTTC. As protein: CSSSLTGALYEQYF.

Here the CDR3 reads CASLGRNNSPLHF. The CDR3 bases are TGTGCCAGCCTCGGGAGAAATAATTCACCCCTCCACTTT. The chain recombines TRBV6-6 with TRBJ1-6; no definite D call. Germline CDR1 is MNHNY and CDR2 is SVGAGI (reference sequence). The ends were cut back, 8 bases at V and 5 bases at J, with 10 bases in the middle. This CDR3 is built from 13 residues.

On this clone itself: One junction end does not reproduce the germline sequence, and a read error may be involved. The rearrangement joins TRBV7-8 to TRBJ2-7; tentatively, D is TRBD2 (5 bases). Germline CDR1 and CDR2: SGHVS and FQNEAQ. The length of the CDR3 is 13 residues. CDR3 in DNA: TGCTGGAGGACGCCGAAAAGCTCCTACGAGCAGTACTTC. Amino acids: CWRTPKSSYEQYF.

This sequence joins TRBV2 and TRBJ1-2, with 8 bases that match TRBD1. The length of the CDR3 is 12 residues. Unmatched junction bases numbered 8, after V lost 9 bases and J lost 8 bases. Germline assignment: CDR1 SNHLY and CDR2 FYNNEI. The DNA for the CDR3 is TGTGCCAGTCAAGGACAGGGACCAGGCTACACCTTC. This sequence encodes CASQGQGPGYTF. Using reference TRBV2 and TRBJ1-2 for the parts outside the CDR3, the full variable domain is EPEVTQTPSHQVTQMGQEVILRCVPISNHLYFYWYRQILGQKVEFLVSFYNNEISEKSEIFDDQFSVERPDGSNFTLKIRSTKLEDSAMYFCASQGQGPGYTFGSGTRLTVV.

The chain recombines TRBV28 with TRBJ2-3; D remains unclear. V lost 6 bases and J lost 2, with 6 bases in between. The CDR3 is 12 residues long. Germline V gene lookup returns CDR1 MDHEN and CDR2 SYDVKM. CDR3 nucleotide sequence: TGTGCCAGCAGAGCCGACACAGATACGCAGTATTTT. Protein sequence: CASRADTDTQYF. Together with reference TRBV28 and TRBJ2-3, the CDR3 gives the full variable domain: DVKVTQSSRYLVKRTGEKVFLECVQDMDHENMFWYRQDPGLGLRLIYFSYDVKMKEKGDIPEGYSVSREKKERFSLILESASTNQTSMYLCASRADTDTQYFGPGTRLTVL.

This chain's CDR3 is CASSVDLGYEQYF. The CDR3 region has the DNA TGTGCCAGCAGCGTAGACCTAGGCTACGAGCAGTACTTC. The chain carries TRBV9 and TRBJ2-7; the D is unclear. The CDR3 runs to 13 residues. The ends were cut back, 0 bases at V and 3 bases at J, with 7 bases in the middle. CDR1 is SGDLS, CDR2 YYNGEE, per germline. Looking up the rest from reference TRBV9 and TRBJ2-7 gives the full variable domain: DSGVTQTPKHLITATGQRVTLRCSPRSGDLSVYWYQQSLDQGLQFLIQYYNGEERAKGNILERFSAQQFPDLHSELNLSSLELGDSALYFCASSVDLGYEQYFGPGTRLTVT.

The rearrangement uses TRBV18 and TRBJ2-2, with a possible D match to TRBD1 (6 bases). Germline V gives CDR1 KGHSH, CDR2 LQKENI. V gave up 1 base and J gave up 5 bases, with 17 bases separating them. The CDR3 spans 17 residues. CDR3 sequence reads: CASSPRGQLGGTGELFF. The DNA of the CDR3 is TGTGCCAGCTCACCACGAGGACAGCTTGGGGGTACCGGGGAGCTGTTTTTT.

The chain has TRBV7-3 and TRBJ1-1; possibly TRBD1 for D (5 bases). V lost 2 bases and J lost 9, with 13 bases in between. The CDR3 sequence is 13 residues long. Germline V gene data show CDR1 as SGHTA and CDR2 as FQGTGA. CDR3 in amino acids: CASSLSGGEQAFF. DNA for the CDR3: TGTGCCAGCAGCTTATCGGGGGGGGAACAAGCTTTCTTT.

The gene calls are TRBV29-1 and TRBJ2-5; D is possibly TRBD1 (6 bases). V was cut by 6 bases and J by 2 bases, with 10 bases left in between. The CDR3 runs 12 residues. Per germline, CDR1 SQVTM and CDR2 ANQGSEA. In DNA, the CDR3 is TGCAGCGTCCAGGGGAGACAAGAGACCCAGTACTTC. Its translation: CSVQGRQETQYF.

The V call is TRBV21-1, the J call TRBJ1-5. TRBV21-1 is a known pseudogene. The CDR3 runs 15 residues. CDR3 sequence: CASSIRGAKLQPQHF. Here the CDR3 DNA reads TGTGCCAGCAGCATTCGGGGGGCAAAGCTCCAGCCCCAGCATTTT.

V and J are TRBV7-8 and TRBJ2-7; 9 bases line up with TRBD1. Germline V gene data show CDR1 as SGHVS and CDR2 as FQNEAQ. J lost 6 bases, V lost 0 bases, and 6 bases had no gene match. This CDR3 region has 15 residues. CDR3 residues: CASSLAGTGLGEQYF. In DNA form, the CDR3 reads TGTGCCAGCAGCTTAGCCGGGACAGGGTTAGGCGAGCAGTACTTC.

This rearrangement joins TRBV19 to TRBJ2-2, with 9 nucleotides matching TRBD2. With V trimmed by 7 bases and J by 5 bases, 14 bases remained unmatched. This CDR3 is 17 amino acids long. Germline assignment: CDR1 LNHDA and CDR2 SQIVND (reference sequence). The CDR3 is CASNLGREGPSTGELFF. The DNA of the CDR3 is TGTGCCAGTAATCTAGGGCGGGAGGGTCCGAGTACCGGGGAGCTGTTTTTT.

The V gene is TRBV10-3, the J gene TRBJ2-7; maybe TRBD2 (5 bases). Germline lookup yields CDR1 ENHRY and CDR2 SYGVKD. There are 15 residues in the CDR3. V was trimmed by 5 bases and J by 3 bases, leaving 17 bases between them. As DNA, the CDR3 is TGTGCCATCAGTCAAGGTCCTCCTAGCAGCTACGAGCAGTACTTC. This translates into CAISQGPPSSYEQYF.